Listed here is a single T cell receptor beta chain. Here immunoSEQ multiplex PCR was the method, and the copy in TCRdb shows in-frame clones only, minus some. The sample yields around 200,000 clones, about 84% seen once. These data originate in a study of blood T cell repertoires in COVID-19. This CDR3 has 15 residues. Germline V gene sequence: CDR1 MDHEN, CDR2 SYDVKM. Trimming removed 2 bases from V and 9 bases from J, with 17 bases in between. This chain joins TRBV28 and TRBJ1-5; the D is unclear. The clonotype originates from an older person with COVID-19, enrolled during active disease. The sample comprised peripheral blood. CDR3 sequence: CASSLLRRRVWPQHF. CDR3 sequence (DNA): TGTGCCAGCAGTTTACTCCGGAGAAGAGTTTGGCCCCAGCATTTT.